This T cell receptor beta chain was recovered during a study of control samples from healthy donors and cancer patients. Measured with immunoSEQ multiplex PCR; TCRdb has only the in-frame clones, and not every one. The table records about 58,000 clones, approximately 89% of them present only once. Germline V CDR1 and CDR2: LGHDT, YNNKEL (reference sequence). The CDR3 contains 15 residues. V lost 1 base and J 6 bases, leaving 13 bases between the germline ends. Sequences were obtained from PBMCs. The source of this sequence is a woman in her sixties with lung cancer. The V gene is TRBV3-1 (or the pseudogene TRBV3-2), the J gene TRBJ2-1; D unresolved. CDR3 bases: TGTGCCAGCAGCCAAGCTGGTCTAGGCTCCAATGAGCAGTTCTTC. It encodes CASSQAGLGSNEQFF.